This is a list of T cell receptor beta chains from one sample in a study of cytomegalovirus exposure and HLA in healthy donors. Data came from immunoSEQ multiplex PCR; TCRdb stores just in-frame clones and leaves some out. The table lists under 110,000 clones, about four fifths of them singletons. Sequenced: PBMCs. The receptors stem from a woman aged 50 to 60 in good health and CMV-seropositive. The CDR3 runs from the conserved cysteine through the conserved F or W. The D gene is left open where the match is weak. Not all rows give a size; the values are once, few, many and, for expanded clones, a class.

D: NA; J: TRBJ2-7; V: TRBV6-5; size: NA; CDR3: CASSYRQSYEQYF; DNA: TGTGCCAGCAGTTACCGACAGTCCTACGAGCAGTACTTC
D: NA; J: TRBJ1-5; V: TRBV28; size: many; CDR3: CASSSYPGGQADQPQHF; DNA: TGTGCCAGCAGTTCCTACCCGGGCGGGCAGGCGGATCAGCCCCAGCATTTT
D: TRBD1; J: TRBJ1-2; V: TRBV18; size: NA; CDR3: CASSPLTAAVQGAYTF; DNA: TGTGCCAGCTCACCACTAACCGCGGCAGTCCAGGGGGCCTACACCTTC
D: NA; J: TRBJ1-1; V: TRBV19; size: few; CDR3: CASRDRMNTEAFF; DNA: TGTGCCAGTAGGGACAGAATGAACACTGAAGCTTTCTTT
D: NA; J: TRBJ1-1; V: TRBV7-9; size: NA; CDR3: CASSLGRQGNTEAFF; DNA: TGTGCCAGCAGCTTAGGACGGCAGGGTAACACTGAAGCTTTCTTT
D: NA; J: TRBJ2-5; V: TRBV19; size: NA; CDR3: CASSRGFQRLGRLETQYF; DNA: TGTGCCAGTAGTAGAGGGTTCCAGCGGCTTGGGCGGCTAGAGACCCAGTACTTC
D: NA; J: TRBJ1-2; V: TRBV28; size: NA; CDR3: CASNTGIPNYGYTF; DNA: TGTGCCAGCAACACAGGGATACCTAACTATGGCTACACCTTC
D: NA; J: TRBJ1-2; V: TRBV18; size: NA; CDR3: CASSPPSVQGYGYTF; DNA: TGTGCCAGCTCACCACCTTCAGTCCAGGGTTATGGCTACACCTTC
D: NA; J: TRBJ1-3; V: TRBV19; size: few; CDR3: CASSMGGEGNTIYF; DNA: TGTGCCAGTAGTATGGGCGGGGAAGGAAACACCATATATTTT
D: NA; J: TRBJ1-4; V: TRBV28; size: NA; CDR3: CASRTRNEKLFF; DNA: TGTGCCAGCCGAACCCGGAATGAAAAACTGTTTTTT
D: TRBD1; J: TRBJ1-2; V: TRBV5-1; size: NA; CDR3: CASSLDRTGNGYTF; DNA: TGCGCCAGCAGCTTGGATAGGACAGGGAATGGCTACACCTTC
D: NA; J: TRBJ1-4; V: TRBV2; size: NA; CDR3: CASSGLTVNEKLFF; DNA: TGTGCCAGCAGTGGACTTACCGTTAATGAAAAACTGTTTTTT
D: NA; J: TRBJ1-1; V: TRBV7-2; size: NA; CDR3: CASSGQPNTEAFF; DNA: TGTGCCAGCAGCGGACAGCCGAACACCGAAGCTTTCTTT
D: TRBD1; J: TRBJ1-5; V: TRBV19; size: NA; CDR3: CASRLTGGGSNQPQHF; DNA: TGTGCCAGTAGGCTGACAGGGGGCGGGAGCAATCAGCCCCAGCATTTT
D: TRBD1; J: TRBJ1-1; V: TRBV18; size: once; CDR3: CASSPGTGDYGGAFF; DNA: TGTGCCAGCTCACCAGGGACAGGGGATTACGGGGGAGCTTTCTTT
D: NA; J: TRBJ1-2; V: TRBV10-1; size: NA; CDR3: CASSVEPGGARGYTF; DNA: TGCGCCAGCAGTGTTGAGCCGGGGGGCGCGAGGGGCTACACCTTC
D: TRBD1; J: TRBJ2-5; V: TRBV4-2; size: NA; CDR3: CASSPFSTGGLETQYF; DNA: TGTGCCAGCAGCCCGTTCTCCACAGGGGGCCTGGAGACCCAGTACTTC
D: TRBD2; J: TRBJ2-5; V: TRBV14; size: NA; CDR3: CASSPPRGRAGDVLHF; DNA: TGTGCCAGCAGCCCCCCCCGAGGGAGGGCTGGTGATGTCCTCCACTTC
D: NA; J: TRBJ1-1; V: TRBV2; size: NA; CDR3: CASSEGGAGDTEAFF; DNA: TGTGCCAGCAGTGAAGGGGGGGCGGGGGACACTGAAGCTTTCTTT
D: TRBD1; J: TRBJ1-6; V: TRBV7-8; size: NA; CDR3: CASSQGGIGNSPLHF; DNA: TGTGCCAGCAGTCAGGGGGGCATCGGAAATTCACCCCTCCACTTT
D: NA; J: TRBJ2-2; V: TRBV18; size: NA; CDR3: CASSPRSERNTGELFF; DNA: TGTGCCAGCTCACCACGGTCCGAGAGGAACACCGGGGAGCTGTTTTTT
D: TRBD1; J: TRBJ1-2; V: TRBV6-5; size: NA; CDR3: CASSGGQGGYGYTF; DNA: TGTGCCAGCAGTGGGGGACAGGGTGGCTATGGCTACACCTTC
D: NA; J: TRBJ1-1; V: TRBV5-1; size: NA; CDR3: CASSPLRGNTEAFF; DNA: TGCGCCAGCAGCCCGTTGAGAGGGAACACTGAAGCTTTCTTT
D: NA; J: TRBJ1-1; V: TRBV2; size: NA; CDR3: CASSESLNTEAFF; DNA: TGTGCCAGCAGTGAATCCTTGAACACTGAAGCTTTCTTT
D: TRBD1; J: TRBJ2-1; V: TRBV5-1; size: NA; CDR3: CASSLDPGQGYNEQFF; DNA: TGCGCCAGCAGCTTGGATCCGGGACAGGGCTACAATGAGCAGTTCTTC
D: NA; J: TRBJ1-2; V: TRBV30; size: NA; CDR3: CAWSPGPSGYTF; DNA: TGTGCCTGGAGCCCTGGCCCCTCGGGCTACACCTTC
D: NA; J: TRBJ2-7; V: TRBV5-1; size: few; CDR3: CASSMDGTLYEQYF; DNA: TGCGCCAGCAGCATGGACGGGACTCTATACGAGCAGTACTTC
D: NA; J: TRBJ1-1; V: TRBV11-3; size: NA; CDR3: CASSLASGNRAFF; DNA: TGTGCCAGCAGCTTAGCCTCAGGGAATAGAGCTTTCTTT